What follows is one TCR beta chain and its context. Antigen unknown. From germline, CDR1 is KGHSH and CDR2 LQKENI. This CDR3 is built from 12 residues. Trimming took 1 base from V and 8 from J, leaving 8 bases between them. The data belong to a study of glioma-infiltrating T cells after dendritic cell vaccination. Study-wide points: TCR clonality showed no direct relationship with survival. Few patients contributed both blood and tumor specimens.

No glioblastoma patient carried an isocitrate dehydrogenase mutation. Amplification used 60 V beta primers and 13 J beta primers. Only in-frame clones appear in the TCRdb table, and some are missing; sequencing was by immunoSEQ multiplex PCR. The profile shows 75,000 to 100,000 clones, approximately 80% of them singletons. The chain carries TRBV18 and TRBJ1-2; D unclear. The sequence came from a human donor with glioblastoma. The sequenced sample was blood, obtained before dendritic cell vaccination. CDR3 sequence reads: CASSPLAGGYTF. The CDR3 DNA sequence: TGTGCCAGCTCACCACTCGCGGGCGGCTACACCTTC.